This TCR beta chain stems from a study of T cells in tuberculosis. Across the whole study: Within 7 days of starting treatment, or before, PBMC were stored.

The time point: new active TB diagnosis, blood taken before or within 7 days of starting treatment. Included patients were adults of at least 18, HIV-seronegative, South African. In regard to this clone: What it recognizes is unknown.

The CDR3 has 17 residues. Overall study results and limits: Active tuberculosis TCR-alpha repertoires lay closer to GMM-specific TCRs than IGRA-negative controls, suggesting clonal expansion. Smaller alpha distances in active tuberculosis partly reflected shorter CDR3-alpha lengths.

Measured with immunoSEQ multiplex PCR; TCRdb has only the in-frame clones, and not every one. The sample lists 30,000 or so clones, around 90% occurring once. The clonotype was recovered from an adult with tuberculosis. Some clones in this sample may be carry-over from other donors' samples. The gene calls are TRBV21-1 and TRBJ1-6; TRBD1 is taken as the D call from the table, unchecked against the DNA. TRBV21-1 constitutes a pseudogene. Sequencing was performed on PBMCs, taken at tuberculosis diagnosis. The CDR3 loop reads CASSKVARGRDNSPLHF. Here the CDR3 DNA reads TGTGCCAGCAGCAAAGTAGCCAGGGGGCGAGATAATTCACCCCTCCACTTT.